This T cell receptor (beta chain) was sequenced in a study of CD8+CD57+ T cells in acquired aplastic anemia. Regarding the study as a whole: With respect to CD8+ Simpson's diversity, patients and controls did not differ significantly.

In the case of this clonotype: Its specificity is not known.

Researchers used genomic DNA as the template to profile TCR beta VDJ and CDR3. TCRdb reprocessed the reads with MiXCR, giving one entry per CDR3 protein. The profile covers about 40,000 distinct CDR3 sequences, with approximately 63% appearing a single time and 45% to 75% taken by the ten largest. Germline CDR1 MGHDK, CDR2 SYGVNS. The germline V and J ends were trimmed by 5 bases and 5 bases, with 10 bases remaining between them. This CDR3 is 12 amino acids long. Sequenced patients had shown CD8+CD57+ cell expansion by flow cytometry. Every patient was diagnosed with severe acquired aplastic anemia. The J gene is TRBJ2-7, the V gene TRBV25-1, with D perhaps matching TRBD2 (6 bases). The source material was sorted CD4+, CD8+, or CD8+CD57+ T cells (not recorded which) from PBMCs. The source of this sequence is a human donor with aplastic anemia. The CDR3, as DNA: TGTGCCAGCAGTCCGGGAGATGACGAGCAGTACTTC. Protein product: CASSPGDDEQYF.